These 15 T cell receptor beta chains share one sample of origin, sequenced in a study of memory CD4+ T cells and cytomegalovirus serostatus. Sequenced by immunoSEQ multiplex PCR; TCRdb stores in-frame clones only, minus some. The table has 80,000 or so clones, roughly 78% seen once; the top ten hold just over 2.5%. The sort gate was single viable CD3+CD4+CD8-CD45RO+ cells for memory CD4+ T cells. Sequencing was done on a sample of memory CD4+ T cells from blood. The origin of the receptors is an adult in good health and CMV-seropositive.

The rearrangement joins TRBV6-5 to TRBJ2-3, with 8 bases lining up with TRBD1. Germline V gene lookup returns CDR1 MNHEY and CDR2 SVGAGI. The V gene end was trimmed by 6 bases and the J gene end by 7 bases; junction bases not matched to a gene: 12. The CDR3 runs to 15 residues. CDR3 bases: TGTGCCAGCAGGGACCCGGGACAGGTCGCCTATACGCAGTATTTT. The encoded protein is CASRDPGQVAYTQYF.

CDR3 residues: CASSSGRDWGTEAFF. In DNA, the CDR3 is TGTGCCAGCAGCAGTGGCCGGGACTGGGGCACTGAAGCTTTCTTT. This chain links TRBV11-2 with TRBJ1-1; tentative D call: TRBD1 (5 bases). This CDR3 is 15 amino acids long. V lost 5 bases to trimming and J lost 4 bases, with 17 bases between them. Germline-derived CDR1 and CDR2 are SGHAT and FQNNGV.

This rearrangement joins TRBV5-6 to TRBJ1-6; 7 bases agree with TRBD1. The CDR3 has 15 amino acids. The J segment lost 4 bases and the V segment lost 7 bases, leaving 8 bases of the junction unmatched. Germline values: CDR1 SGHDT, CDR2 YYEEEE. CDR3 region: CASSRTGDYNSPLHF. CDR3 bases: TGTGCCAGCTCCAGAACAGGGGATTATAATTCACCCCTCCACTTT. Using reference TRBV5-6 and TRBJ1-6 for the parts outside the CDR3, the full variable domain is DAGVTQSPTHLIKTRGQQVTLRCSPKSGHDTVSWYQQALGQGPQFIFQYYEEEERQRGNFPDRFSGHQFPNYSSELNVNALLLGDSALYLCASSRTGDYNSPLHFGNGTRLTVT.

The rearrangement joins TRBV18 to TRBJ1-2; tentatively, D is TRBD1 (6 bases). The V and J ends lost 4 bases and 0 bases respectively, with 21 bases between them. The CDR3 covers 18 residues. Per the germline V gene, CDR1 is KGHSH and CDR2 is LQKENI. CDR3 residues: CASSLSRETDRPNYGYTF. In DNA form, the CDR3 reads TGTGCCAGCTCACTCTCACGGGAAACCGACAGGCCTAACTATGGCTACACCTTC. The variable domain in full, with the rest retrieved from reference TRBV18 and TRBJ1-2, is NAGVMQNPRHLVRRRGQEARLRCSPMKGHSHVYWYRQLPEEGLKFMVYLQKENIIDESGMPKERFSAEFPKEGPSILRIQQVVRGDSAAYFCASSLSRETDRPNYGYTFGSGTRLTVV.

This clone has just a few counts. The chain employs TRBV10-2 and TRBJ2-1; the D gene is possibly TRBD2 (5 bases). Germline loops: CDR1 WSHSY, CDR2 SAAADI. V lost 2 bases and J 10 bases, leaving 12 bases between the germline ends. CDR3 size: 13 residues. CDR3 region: CASSEGLRLEQFF. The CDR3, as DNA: TGCGCCAGCAGTGAGGGACTCCGGTTGGAGCAGTTCTTC.

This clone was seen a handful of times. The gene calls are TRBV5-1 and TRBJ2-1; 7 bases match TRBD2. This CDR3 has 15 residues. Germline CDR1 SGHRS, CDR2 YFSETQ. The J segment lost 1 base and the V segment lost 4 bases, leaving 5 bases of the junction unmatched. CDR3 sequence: CASSQSGESYNEQFF. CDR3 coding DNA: TGCGCCAGCAGCCAGAGCGGGGAGTCCTACAATGAGCAGTTCTTC. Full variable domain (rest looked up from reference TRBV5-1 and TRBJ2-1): KAGVTQTPRYLIKTRGQQVTLSCSPISGHRSVSWYQQTPGQGLQFLFEYFSETQRNKGNFPGRFSGRQFSNSRSEMNVSTLELGDSALYLCASSQSGESYNEQFFGPGTRLTVL.

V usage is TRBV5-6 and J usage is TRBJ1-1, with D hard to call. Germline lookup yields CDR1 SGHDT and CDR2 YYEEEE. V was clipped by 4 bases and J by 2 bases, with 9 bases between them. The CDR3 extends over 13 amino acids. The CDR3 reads CASSQTTNTEAFF. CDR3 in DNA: TGTGCCAGCAGCCAGACTACAAACACTGAAGCTTTCTTT. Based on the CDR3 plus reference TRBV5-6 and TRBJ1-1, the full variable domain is DAGVTQSPTHLIKTRGQQVTLRCSPKSGHDTVSWYQQALGQGPQFIFQYYEEEERQRGNFPDRFSGHQFPNYSSELNVNALLLGDSALYLCASSQTTNTEAFFGQGTRLTVV.

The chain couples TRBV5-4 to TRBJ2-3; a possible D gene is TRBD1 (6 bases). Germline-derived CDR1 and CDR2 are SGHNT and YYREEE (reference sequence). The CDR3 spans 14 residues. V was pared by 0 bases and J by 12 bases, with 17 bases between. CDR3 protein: CASSLDLDRPPQYF. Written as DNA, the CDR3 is TGTGCCAGCAGCTTGGATTTGGACAGACCCCCACAGTATTTT.

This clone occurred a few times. The CDR3 loop reads CAWSVGVSGNTIYF. The CDR3 nucleotides read TGTGCCTGGAGTGTAGGAGTCTCTGGAAACACCATATATTTT. V usage is TRBV30 and J usage is TRBJ1-3; D unclear. CDR1 and CDR2 (germline): GTSNPN, SVGIG (reference sequence). This CDR3 is built from 14 residues. The V gene lost 0 bases and the J gene lost 0 bases, with 6 bases spanning the gap.

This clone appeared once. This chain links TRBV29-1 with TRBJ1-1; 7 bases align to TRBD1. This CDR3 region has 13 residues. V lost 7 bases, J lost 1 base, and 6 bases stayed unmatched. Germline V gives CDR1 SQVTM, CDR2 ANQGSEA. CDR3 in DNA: TGCAGCGCTGACAGGGCTTCGAACACTGAAGCTTTCTTT. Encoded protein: CSADRASNTEAFF.

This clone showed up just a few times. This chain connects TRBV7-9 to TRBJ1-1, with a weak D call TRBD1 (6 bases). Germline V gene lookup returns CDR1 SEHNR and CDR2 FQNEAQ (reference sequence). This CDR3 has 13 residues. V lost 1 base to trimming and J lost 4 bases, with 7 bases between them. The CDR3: CASSLGGGTEAFF. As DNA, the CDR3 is TGTGCCAGCAGCTTAGGAGGGGGCACTGAAGCTTTCTTT. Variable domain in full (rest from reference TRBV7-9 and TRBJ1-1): DTGVSQNPRHKITKRGQNVTFRCDPISEHNRLYWYRQTLGQGPEFLTYFQNEAQLEKSRLLSDRFSAERPKGSFSTLEIQRTEQGDSAMYLCASSLGGGTEAFFGQGTRLTVV.

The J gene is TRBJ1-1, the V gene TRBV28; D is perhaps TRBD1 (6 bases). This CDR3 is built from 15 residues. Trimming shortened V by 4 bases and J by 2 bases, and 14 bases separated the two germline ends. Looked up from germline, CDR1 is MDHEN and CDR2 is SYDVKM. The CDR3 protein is CASSSQPGDNTEAFF. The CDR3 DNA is TGTGCCAGCAGTTCTCAACCAGGGGATAACACTGAAGCTTTCTTT.

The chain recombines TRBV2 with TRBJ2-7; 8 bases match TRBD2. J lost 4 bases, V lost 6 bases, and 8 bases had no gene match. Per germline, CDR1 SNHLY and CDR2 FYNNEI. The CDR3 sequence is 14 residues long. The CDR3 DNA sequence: TGTGCCAGCAGGGGGTCACGGGGGGGATACGAGCAGTACTTC. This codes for CASRGSRGGYEQYF.

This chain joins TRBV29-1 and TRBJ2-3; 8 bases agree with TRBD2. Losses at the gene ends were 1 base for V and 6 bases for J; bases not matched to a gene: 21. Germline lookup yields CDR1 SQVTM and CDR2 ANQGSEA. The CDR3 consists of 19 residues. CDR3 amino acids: CSVEVRRVVRRGVGDTQYF. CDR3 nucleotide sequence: TGCAGCGTTGAAGTCAGGCGCGTCGTTCGGCGGGGGGTAGGGGATACGCAGTATTTT.

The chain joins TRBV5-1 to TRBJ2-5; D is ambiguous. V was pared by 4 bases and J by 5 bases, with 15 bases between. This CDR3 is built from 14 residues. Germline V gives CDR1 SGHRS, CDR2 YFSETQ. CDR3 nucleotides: TGCGCCAGCAGCAATGACCAGGTAGAGGAGACCCAGTACTTC. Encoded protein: CASSNDQVEETQYF.